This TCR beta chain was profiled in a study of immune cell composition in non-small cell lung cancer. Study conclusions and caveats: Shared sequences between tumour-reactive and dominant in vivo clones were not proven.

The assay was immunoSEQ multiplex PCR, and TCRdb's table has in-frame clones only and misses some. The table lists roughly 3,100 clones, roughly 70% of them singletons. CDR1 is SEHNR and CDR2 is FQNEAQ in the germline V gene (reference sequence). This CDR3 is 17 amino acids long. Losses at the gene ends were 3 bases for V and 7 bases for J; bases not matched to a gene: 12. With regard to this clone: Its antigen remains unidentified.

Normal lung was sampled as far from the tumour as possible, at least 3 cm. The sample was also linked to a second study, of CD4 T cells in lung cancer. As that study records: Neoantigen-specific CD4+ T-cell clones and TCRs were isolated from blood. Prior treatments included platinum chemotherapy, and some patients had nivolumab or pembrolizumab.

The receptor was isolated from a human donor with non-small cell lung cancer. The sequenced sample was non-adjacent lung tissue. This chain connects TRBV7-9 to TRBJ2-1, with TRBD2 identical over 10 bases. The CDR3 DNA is TGTGCCAGCAGCTTCAGGGCTAGCGGGAGCCCTGGGAATGAGCAGTTCTTC. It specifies CASSFRASGSPGNEQFF.